This T cell receptor beta chain was sequenced in a study of blood T cells in healthy people across ages. With a J-beta primer mix and a sample-barcoded 5' primer, a second PCR ran roughly 7 to 11 cycles. TCRdb used MiXCR to reprocess the 5' RACE reads, holding one entry per CDR3 protein. Found here are about 1.6 million distinct CDR3 sequences, roughly 32% of them singletons; the top ten hold approximately 11%. The V end lost 0 bases, the J end lost 1 base, and 16 bases lay between the germline ends. The germline CDR1 and CDR2 sequences are SGDLS and YYNGEE. The CDR3 has 17 residues. The source is a woman aged 30 to 39 in good health. Specimen: blood. V and J are TRBV9 and TRBJ1-1, with D perhaps matching TRBD1 (6 bases). The CDR3 region has the DNA TGTGCCAGCAGCGTAGGGGAGTATACAGGGAGGAACACTGAAGCTTTCTTT. Protein product: CASSVGEYTGRNTEAFF.